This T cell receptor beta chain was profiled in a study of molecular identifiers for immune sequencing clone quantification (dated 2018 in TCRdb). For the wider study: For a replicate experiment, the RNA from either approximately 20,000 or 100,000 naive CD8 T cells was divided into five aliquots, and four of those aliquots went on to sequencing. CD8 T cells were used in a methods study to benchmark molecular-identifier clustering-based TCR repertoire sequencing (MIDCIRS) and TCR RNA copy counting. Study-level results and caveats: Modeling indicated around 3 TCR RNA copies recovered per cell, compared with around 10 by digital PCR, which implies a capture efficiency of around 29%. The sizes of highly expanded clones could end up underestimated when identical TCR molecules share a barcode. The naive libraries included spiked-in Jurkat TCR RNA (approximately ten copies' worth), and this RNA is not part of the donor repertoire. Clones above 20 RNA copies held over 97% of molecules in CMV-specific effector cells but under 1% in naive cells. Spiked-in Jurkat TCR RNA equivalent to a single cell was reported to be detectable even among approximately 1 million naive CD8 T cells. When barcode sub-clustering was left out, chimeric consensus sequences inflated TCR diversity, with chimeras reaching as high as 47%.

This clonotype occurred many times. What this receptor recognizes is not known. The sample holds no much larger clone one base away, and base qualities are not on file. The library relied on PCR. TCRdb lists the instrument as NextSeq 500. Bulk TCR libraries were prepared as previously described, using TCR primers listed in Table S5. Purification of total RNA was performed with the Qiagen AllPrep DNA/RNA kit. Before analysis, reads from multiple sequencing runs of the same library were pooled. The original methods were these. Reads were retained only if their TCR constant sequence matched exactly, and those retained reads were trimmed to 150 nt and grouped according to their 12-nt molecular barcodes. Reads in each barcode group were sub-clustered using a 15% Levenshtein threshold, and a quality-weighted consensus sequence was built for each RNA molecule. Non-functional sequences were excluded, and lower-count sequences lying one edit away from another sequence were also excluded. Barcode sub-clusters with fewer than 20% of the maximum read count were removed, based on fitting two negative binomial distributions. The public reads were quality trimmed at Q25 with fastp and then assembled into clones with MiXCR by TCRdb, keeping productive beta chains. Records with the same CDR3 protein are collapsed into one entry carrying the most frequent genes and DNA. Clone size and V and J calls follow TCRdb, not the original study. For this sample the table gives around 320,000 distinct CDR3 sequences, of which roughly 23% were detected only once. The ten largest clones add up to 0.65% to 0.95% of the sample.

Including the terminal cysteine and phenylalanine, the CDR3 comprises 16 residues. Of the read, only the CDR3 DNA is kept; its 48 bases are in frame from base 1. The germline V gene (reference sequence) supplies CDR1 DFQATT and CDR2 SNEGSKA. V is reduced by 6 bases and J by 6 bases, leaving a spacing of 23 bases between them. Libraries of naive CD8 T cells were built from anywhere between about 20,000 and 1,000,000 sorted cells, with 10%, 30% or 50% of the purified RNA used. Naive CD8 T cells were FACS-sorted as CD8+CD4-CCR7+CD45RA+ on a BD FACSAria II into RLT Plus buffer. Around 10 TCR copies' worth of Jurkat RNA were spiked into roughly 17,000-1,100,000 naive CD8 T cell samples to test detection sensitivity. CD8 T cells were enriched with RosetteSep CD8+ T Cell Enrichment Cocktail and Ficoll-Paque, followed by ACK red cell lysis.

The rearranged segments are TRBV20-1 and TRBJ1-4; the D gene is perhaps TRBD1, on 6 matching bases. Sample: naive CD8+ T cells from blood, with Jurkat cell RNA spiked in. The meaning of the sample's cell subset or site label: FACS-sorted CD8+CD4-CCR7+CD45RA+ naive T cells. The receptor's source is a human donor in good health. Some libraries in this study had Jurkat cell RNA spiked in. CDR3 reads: CSAPANQGRIDEKLFF. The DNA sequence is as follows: TGCAGTGCGCCTGCCAACCAGGGGAGGATTGATGAAAAACTGTTTTTT.